This entry describes one TCR beta chain. The method was immunoSEQ multiplex PCR; TCRdb's version includes in-frame clones alone and lacks a portion of them. The repertoire holds fewer than 400,000 clones, with over 85% as singletons. This entry is derived from a study of blood T cell repertoires in COVID-19. Trimming removed 3 bases from V and 2 bases from J; junction bases left unmatched: 3. The length of the CDR3 is 14 residues. The germline V gene encodes CDR1 SGDLS and CDR2 YYNGEE. This chain links TRBV9 with TRBJ1-2; TRBD1 agrees at 8 bases. The source material was peripheral blood. This clonotype was sampled from a woman aged 30 to 39 with COVID-19, enrolled during active disease. CDR3 in DNA: TGTGCCAGCAGCGCAAGACAGGGGAACTATGGCTACACCTTC. It is translated as CASSARQGNYGYTF.